The present entry profiles one T cell receptor (beta chain) with its context. These data come from a study of blood T cell repertoires in COVID-19. Background on the study: The samples span acute and convalescent COVID-19 from the United States, Italy and Spain. T cells, B-cell-depleted T cells, or PBMCs provided the cDNA or gDNA that served as material.

Authors' data handling: Amplification of reference gene primers provided the estimated nucleated cell counts. Clones were sequenced by immunoSEQ multiplex PCR, and TCRdb holds only the in-frame ones, with some missing. V, J and clone size were drawn from that table, and D and trimming were deduced from the DNA. The sample lists 55,000 to 65,000 clones, roughly 80% occurring once. The germline gives CDR1 MNHEY, CDR2 SMNVEV (reference sequence). V lost 5 bases and J 4 bases, leaving 6 bases between the germline ends. CDR3 size: 11 residues. The rearrangement uses TRBV27 and TRBJ2-7; D is undetermined. This sequence originates from a man in his fifties or sixties with acute or convalescent COVID-19. Sequenced sample: peripheral blood. CDR3 residues: CASSAGYEQYF. In nucleotides, the CDR3 is TGTGCCAGCAGTGCCGGGTACGAGCAGTACTTC.